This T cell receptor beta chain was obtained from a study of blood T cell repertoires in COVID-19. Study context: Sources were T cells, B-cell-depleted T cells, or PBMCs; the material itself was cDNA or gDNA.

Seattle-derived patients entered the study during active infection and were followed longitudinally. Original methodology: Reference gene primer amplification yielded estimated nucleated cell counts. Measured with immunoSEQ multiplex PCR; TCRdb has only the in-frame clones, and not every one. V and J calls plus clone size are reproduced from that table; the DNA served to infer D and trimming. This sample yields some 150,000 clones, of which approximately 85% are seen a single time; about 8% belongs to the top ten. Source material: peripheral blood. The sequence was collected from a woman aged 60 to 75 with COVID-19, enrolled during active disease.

The CDR3 region is CASSPNAGTGEGYGYTF. As DNA, the CDR3 is TGCGCCAGCAGTCCTAATGCTGGGACAGGGGAGGGGTATGGCTACACCTTC. The gene calls are TRBV5-1 and TRBJ1-2; 10 bases agree with TRBD1. CDR1 and CDR2 from the germline V gene are SGHRS and YFSETQ. With 5 bases clipped from V and 5 bases from J, the junction kept 15 bases outside the gene matches. The CDR3 runs to 17 residues.